Below, 30 T cell receptor beta chains from the same sample are listed, as sequenced in a study of molecular identifiers for immune sequencing clone quantification. From the PCR reads, TCRdb called clonotypes with MiXCR, one entry per CDR3 protein. The table records roughly 300,000 distinct CDR3 sequences, 24% of them present only once. Sequencing input: naive CD8+ T cells from blood, with Jurkat cell RNA spiked in. Noted subset: FACS-sorted CD8+CD4-CCR7+CD45RA+ naive T cells. These receptors came from a human donor in good health. Some libraries in this study had Jurkat cell RNA spiked in.

There are many counts of this clonotype. The chain links TRBV4-1 to TRBJ2-3; D might be TRBD1 (5 bases). V was shortened by 1 base and J by 4 bases, with 9 bases between the two germline ends. This CDR3 has 14 residues. Germline-derived CDR1 and CDR2 are MGHRA and YSYEKL. The CDR3 reads CASSQGPRADTQYF. CDR3 nucleotide sequence: TGCGCCAGCAGCCAAGGCCCCAGGGCAGATACGCAGTATTTT.

The J gene is TRBJ2-7, the V gene TRBV9; TRBD1 is a possible D gene (5 bases). Looked up from germline, CDR1 is SGDLS and CDR2 is YYNGEE. Trimming stripped 0 bases from V and 2 bases from J, with 9 bases between. The CDR3 consists of 14 residues. The DNA of the CDR3 is TGTGCCAGCAGCGTAGGGGCAGGGACCTACGAGCAGTACTTC. Translation gives CASSVGAGTYEQYF.

This clonotype was counted only a few times. The gene calls are TRBV12-3 or TRBV12-4 and TRBJ1-2, with D tentatively TRBD1 (6 bases). The CDR3 runs to 12 residues. The V end was cut by 3 bases, the J end by 7 bases, with 9 bases between. The CDR3, as DNA: TGTGCCAGCAGTTTGGGGGGGGCTGGCTACACCTTC. Encoded protein: CASSLGGAGYTF.

This clonotype was detected many times. This chain links TRBV28 with TRBJ2-7, with 9 bases aligning to TRBD2. The V and J ends lost 6 bases and 6 bases, in that order; junction bases with no gene match: 3. The germline CDR1 and CDR2 sequences are MDHEN and SYDVKM. The CDR3 loop spans 12 amino acids. The CDR3 spells CASSGLAPEQYF. Written as DNA, the CDR3 is TGTGCCAGCAGCGGACTAGCGCCCGAGCAGTACTTC.

This clonotype was counted only a few times. One junction end does not reproduce the germline sequence, and a read error may be involved. The chain joins TRBV7-6 to TRBJ1-3, with D possibly TRBD1 on 5 matching bases. This CDR3 region has 14 residues. Germline V gives CDR1 SGHVS, CDR2 FNYEAQ. The CDR3 nucleotides read TGTGCCGGCAGTGGAGGGGCCGGTGGAAACACCATATATTTT. Translation gives CAGSGGAGGNTIYF.

This clonotype was recorded at least ten times. The CDR3 region is CSVDDTDTQYF. DNA of the CDR3: TGCAGCGTTGACGATACAGATACGCAGTATTTT. The chain employs TRBV29-1 and TRBJ2-3; D is uncertain. Germline V lookup: CDR1 SQVTM, CDR2 ANQGSEA. Trimming took off 3 bases at V and 3 bases at J, with 4 bases between the two ends. This CDR3 has 11 residues.

This clonotype was seen at least ten times. The chain recombines TRBV29-1 with TRBJ1-2, with unresolved D. Germline V gives CDR1 SQVTM, CDR2 ANQGSEA. With 3 bases removed from V and 4 bases from J, the gap between germline ends came to 15 bases. This CDR3 comprises 14 residues. The CDR3 DNA is TGCAGCGTTGACAGAAAACCAGTGAGCTATGGCTACACCTTC. This codes for CSVDRKPVSYGYTF.

The chain joins TRBV28 to TRBJ2-7; D gene unclear. Trimming removed 6 bases from V and 6 bases from J, with 15 bases in between. The CDR3 loop spans 13 amino acids. Looked up from germline, CDR1 is MDHEN and CDR2 is SYDVKM. The CDR3: CASSKEILCEQYF. The CDR3, as DNA: TGTGCCAGCAGCAAGGAAATCCTCTGCGAGCAGTACTTC.

V usage is TRBV4-3 and J usage is TRBJ2-7; a weak D match, TRBD2 (7 bases). CDR1 LGHNA and CDR2 YSLEER come from the germline V gene. Trimming left V 8 bases short and J 2 bases short, with 22 bases between. The CDR3 spans 16 residues. CDR3: CASRPVGRGAPYEQYF. The CDR3 DNA reads TGCGCCAGCCGCCCCGTCGGCCGGGGGGCACCCTACGAGCAGTACTTC.

This clonotype came up a few times. The CDR3 here is CASSEGTGSSFEKLFF. The CDR3 DNA is TGTGCCAGCAGTGAAGGGACAGGGAGTTCGTTTGAAAAACTGTTTTTT. V and J are TRBV6-1 and TRBJ1-4; the match to TRBD1 covers 8 bases. The CDR3 is made up of 16 amino acids. Germline assignment: CDR1 MNHNS and CDR2 SASEGT. V lost 1 base to trimming and J lost 7 bases; unmatched junction nucleotides: 8.

In its sample, this clonotype was seen many times. This chain uses TRBV4-2 with TRBJ2-7, with 10 bases aligning to TRBD2. The germline V gene has CDR1 LGHNA and CDR2 YNFKEQ. This CDR3 comprises 15 residues. Germline trimming cut 3 bases from V and 4 bases from J; bases unmatched to any gene: 6. CDR3 bases: TGTGCCAGCAGCCAGCCCGGGACTAGCGCTTACGAGCAGTACTTC. Encoded protein: CASSQPGTSAYEQYF.

The chain carries TRBV5-1 and TRBJ2-5; TRBD1 agrees at 9 bases. CDR1 is SGHRS, CDR2 YFSETQ, per germline. This CDR3 is built from 18 residues. V lost 3 bases to trimming and J lost 1 base; unmatched junction nucleotides: 13. CDR3 nucleotides: TGCGCCAGCAGCTCCCCGGGACAGGGATTCTTTGCCCAAGAGACCCAGTACTTC. Protein: CASSSPGQGFFAQETQYF.

This clonotype showed up just a few times. The chain couples TRBV11-1 to TRBJ2-7; the match to TRBD1 covers 11 bases. Germline-derived CDR1 and CDR2 are SGHAT and FQDESV (reference sequence). J gave up 0 bases and V 8 bases, and 3 bases lay outside the gene matches. CDR3 length: 14 residues. In nucleotides, the CDR3 is TGTGCCAGCGGAGGGACAGGGGGCTCCTACGAGCAGTACTTC. Its protein product is CASGGTGGSYEQYF.

The chain is built from TRBV3-2 and TRBJ2-3; the table's D call TRBD2 went unverified against the DNA. TRBV3-2 is tagged as a pseudogene. The CDR3 extends over 18 amino acids. DNA for the CDR3: TGTGCCAGCAGCCGCACGACCCGGGACTCCGACACGCCTGATACGCAGTATTTT. Its translation is CASSRTTRDSDTPDTQYF.

This clonotype was seen many times. The V and J genes are TRBV16 and TRBJ2-7, with D hard to call. The CDR3 length is 13 residues. In germline, CDR1 is KGHSY, CDR2 FQNENV. V lost 8 bases, J lost 5 bases, and 16 bases lay in between. The CDR3 sequence: CASCPRFGDEQYF. DNA for the CDR3: TGTGCCAGCTGCCCCCGCTTTGGGGACGAGCAGTACTTC.

This clonotype was seen ten or more times. This rearrangement joins TRBV7-2 to TRBJ2-3; 14 positions match TRBD2. Germline values: CDR1 SGHTA, CDR2 FQGNSA. The CDR3 is made up of 19 amino acids. The V segment lost 0 bases and the J segment 4 bases; nucleotides outside the gene matches: 9. The CDR3 coding sequence is TGTGCCAGCAGCTTAGCCCCGGGACTAGCGGGAGTGGGGGCAGATACGCAGTATTTT. Translated: CASSLAPGLAGVGADTQYF.

The CDR3 is CASIRTGGETQYF. The CDR3 nucleotides are TGTGCCAGCATAAGGACAGGTGGGGAGACCCAGTACTTC. The chain has TRBV13 and TRBJ2-5; 7 bases fit TRBD1. The germline CDR1 and CDR2 sequences are PRHDT and FYEKMQ (reference sequence). The junction had 7 bases not matched to a gene; V was cut back by 7 bases and J by 5 bases. This CDR3 is built from 13 residues.

About this clonotype: Just one base apart from a much larger clone, this may be a read error. The V call is TRBV2, the J call TRBJ2-7, with D uncertain. The germline V gene has CDR1 SNHLY and CDR2 FYNNEI. The CDR3 extends over 12 amino acids. The CDR3 protein is CASSEVSYAQYF. The CDR3 DNA is TGTGCCAGCAGTGAAGTGTCCTACGCGCAGTACTTC.

In this sample, this clonotype turned up many times. The chain has TRBV6-2 or TRBV6-3 and TRBJ2-3; D is undetermined. The CDR3 has 12 amino acids. Germline-derived CDR1 and CDR2 are MNHEY and SVGEGT. V was cut by 6 bases and J by 6 bases, with 10 bases left in between. The CDR3 region is CASSEYLDTQYF. The CDR3 DNA reads TGTGCCAGCAGCGAATATCTTGATACGCAGTATTTT.

Details on this clonotype: This may be a read error, as it is one base from a much larger clone. The CDR3 is CARSPLRVSGNTEAFF. The CDR3 DNA sequence: TGTGCCCGCAGCCCCCTACGGGTGTCGGGTAACACTGAAGCTTTCTTT. This rearrangement joins TRBV13 to TRBJ1-1; D uncertain. This CDR3 spans 16 amino acids. Germline-derived CDR1 and CDR2 are PRHDT and FYEKMQ (reference sequence).

The CDR3, as DNA: TGTGCCAGCGAAAAATTTACTCGGGGATTCACTGAAGCTTTCTTT. Translating gives CASEKFTRGFTEAFF. V usage is TRBV19 and J usage is TRBJ1-1; D remains ambiguous. Trimming pared 9 bases from V and 4 bases from J, leaving 21 bases between. Germline CDR1 LNHDA, CDR2 SQIVND (reference sequence). The CDR3 runs to 15 residues.

Comment on this clonotype: This may be a read error: a much more frequent sequence differs by one nucleotide. V and J are TRBV2 and TRBJ2-3; D is uncertain. The CDR3 covers 16 residues. Looked up from germline, CDR1 is SNHLY and CDR2 is FYNNEI. The CDR3 bases are TGTGCCAACAGTGAAGCGCGTCCTGGAGACAAAGATACGCAGTATTTT. Encoded protein: CANSEARPGDKDTQYF.

In this sample, this clonotype turned up a few times. The chain links TRBV5-6 to TRBJ2-1; possible D gene TRBD2, 7 bases. The CDR3 length is 15 residues. Germline CDR1 and CDR2: SGHDT and YYEEEE. V shed 4 bases and J shed 2 bases, with 13 bases lying between them. The CDR3 nucleotides read TGTGCCAGCAGCCCGGGGGGCGCTCCCTACAATGAGCAGTTCTTC. Its translation: CASSPGGAPYNEQFF.

This clonotype was seen repeatedly, ten times or more. The genes are TRBV12-3 or TRBV12-4 and TRBJ1-4, with TRBD1 matching 9 bases. This CDR3 is built from 14 residues. With V trimmed by 4 bases and J by 7 bases, 4 bases remained unmatched. The CDR3 nucleotides are TGTGCCAGCAGTTCGACAGGGGGGGGTGAAAAACTGTTTTTT. It specifies CASSSTGGGEKLFF.

As concerns this clonotype: At one of its ends the junction is not consistent with the germline gene, which may arise from a read error. This chain uses TRBV28 with TRBJ2-6; a weak D match, TRBD1 (6 bases). Germline V gene sequence: CDR1 MDHEN, CDR2 SYDVKM. The CDR3 covers 16 residues. This chain's CDR3 is CASSPRQASGANVLPF. Written as DNA, the CDR3 is TGTGCCAGCAGCCCTAGACAGGCTTCTGGGGCCAACGTCCTGCCTTTC.

This clonotype appeared many times. The chain carries TRBV13 and TRBJ2-7; D uncertain. Germline assignment: CDR1 PRHDT and CDR2 FYEKMQ (reference sequence). Trimming shortened V by 4 bases and J by 5 bases, and 9 bases separated the two germline ends. The CDR3 covers 12 residues. In nucleotides, the CDR3 is TGTGCCAGCAGCTCGGCTTTGAACGAGCAGTACTTC. Protein sequence: CASSSALNEQYF.

This clonotype was counted ten times or more. The V gene is TRBV7-2, the J gene TRBJ1-4; D might be TRBD1 (5 bases). The CDR3 consists of 16 residues. Per germline, CDR1 SGHTA and CDR2 FQGNSA. V was clipped by 3 bases and J by 0 bases, with 11 bases between them. The CDR3 DNA reads as TGTGCCAGCAGCTTCGCTGGGGCTGCAACTAATGAAAAACTGTTTTTT. It codes for CASSFAGAATNEKLFF.

Notes on this clonotype: The junction does not match germline at one end; this may be a read error. The J gene is TRBJ2-7, the V gene TRBV4-3; D is unresolved. The CDR3 covers 15 residues. Germline loops: CDR1 LGHNA, CDR2 YSLEER. CDR3 protein: CARSHGSSRSYEQYF. The CDR3 DNA reads as TGCGCCCGCAGCCACGGCTCCAGCCGGTCCTACGAGCAGTACTTC.

The CDR3 is CASSESYTGSLDSNQPQHF. CDR3 nucleotide sequence: TGTGCCAGCAGTGAATCGTACACCGGTAGTCTAGATAGCAATCAGCCCCAGCATTTT. The chain employs TRBV2 and TRBJ1-5; D remains ambiguous. CDR1 and CDR2 (germline): SNHLY, FYNNEI. Trimming stripped 2 bases from V and 0 bases from J, with 20 bases between. The CDR3 has 19 amino acids. The full variable domain, with the rest looked up from reference TRBV2 and TRBJ1-5, is EPEVTQTPSHQVTQMGQEVILRCVPISNHLYFYWYRQILGQKVEFLVSFYNNEISEKSEIFDDQFSVERPDGSNFTLKIRSTKLEDSAMYFCASSESYTGSLDSNQPQHFGDGTRLSIL.

This clonotype appeared a few times. This chain connects TRBV7-9 to TRBJ2-3, with 10 bases aligning to TRBD2. Germline CDR1 reads SEHNR; CDR2 reads FQNEAQ (reference sequence). V was clipped by 2 bases and J by 3 bases; unmatched bases: 2. The CDR3 is 15 amino acids. CDR3 DNA sequence: TGTGCCAGCAGCTTACCTAGCGGGAGTACAGATACGCAGTATTTT. Translated: CASSLPSGSTDTQYF.